The next 8 T cell receptor beta chains were all read from a single sample in a study of human T cells and chemical hapten exposure. TCRdb processed the RACE reads anew with MiXCR; each CDR3 protein has one entry. The sample shows tens of thousands of distinct CDR3 sequences, around a tenth of them seen only once. The time point here: patch test 1, 2 weeks after DPC sensitization. Noted treatment: therapeutic diphenylcyclopropenone sensitization with weekly scalp DPC. The sequences come from whole blood, collected in connection with sensitization to the hapten diphenylcyclopropenone (DPC). These receptors originate from a woman between 45 and 65 years old with alopecia areata. Some clones in this sample may be carry-over from other donors' samples.

This clonotype has more than one count but fewer than ten. The chain is built from TRBV20-1 and TRBJ2-4, with unresolved D. CDR3 length: 14 amino acids. The V end was cut by 3 bases, the J end by 0 bases, with 9 bases between. The germline V gene has CDR1 DFQATT and CDR2 SNEGSKA (reference sequence). The CDR3 region is CSASRELAKNIQYF. CDR3 DNA: TGCAGTGCTAGTAGGGAACTAGCCAAAAACATTCAGTACTTC.

In its sample, this clonotype was seen many times. CDR3 nucleotides: TGTGCCAGCAGCTTAAAAGGGAGCAATCAGCCCCAGCATTTT. Protein product: CASSLKGSNQPQHF. The rearrangement links TRBV7-2 to TRBJ1-5; D remains unclear. Germline V lookup: CDR1 SGHTA, CDR2 FQGNSA. Trimming took off 2 bases at V and 1 base at J, with 6 bases between the two ends. This CDR3 is 14 amino acids long.

This clonotype was counted a few times. The rearrangement links TRBV3-1 to TRBJ1-4; 7 positions match TRBD1. The trim removed 1 base at V and 4 bases at J, leaving 3 bases unmatched. Germline V CDR1 and CDR2: LGHDT, YNNKEL (reference sequence). The CDR3 contains 15 residues. In DNA form, the CDR3 reads TGTGCCAGCAGCCAAGGGGACAGAAGTAATGAAAAACTGTTTTTT. This sequence encodes CASSQGDRSNEKLFF. Supplemented by reference TRBV3-1 and TRBJ1-4, the full variable domain reads DTAVSQTPKYLVTQMGNDKSIKCEQNLGHDTMYWYKQDSKKFLKIMFSYNNKELIINETVPNRFSPKSPDKAHLNLHINSLELGDSAVYFCASSQGDRSNEKLFFGSGTQLSVL.

V and J are TRBV30 and TRBJ2-1; D possibly corresponds to TRBD2 (6 bases). The germline gives CDR1 GTSNPN, CDR2 SVGIG (reference sequence). V lost 6 bases to trimming and J lost 7 bases, with 13 bases between them. The CDR3 totals 12 residues. The CDR3 DNA sequence: TGTGCCTGCTTTGCGGGGTGGAATGAGCAGTTCTTC. The encoded protein is CACFAGWNEQFF. Full variable domain (rest looked up from reference TRBV30 and TRBJ2-1): SQTIHQWPATLVQPVGSPLSLECTVEGTSNPNLYWYRQAAGRGLQLLFYSVGIGQISSEVPQNLSASRPQDRQFILSSKKLLLSDSGFYLCACFAGWNEQFFGPGTRLTVL.

This clonotype was seen only a few times. The V gene is TRBV7-9, the J gene TRBJ2-5; 12 bases fit TRBD2. Germline CDR1 reads SEHNR; CDR2 reads FQNEAQ (reference sequence). V lost 9 bases and J lost 1; bases outside the gene matches: 3. CDR3 length: 14 residues. CDR3 DNA sequence: TGTGCCAGTACTAGCGGGGGGATCCAAGAGACCCAGTACTTC. This gives the protein CASTSGGIQETQYF. The full variable domain, with the rest looked up from reference TRBV7-9 and TRBJ2-5, is DTGVSQNPRHKITKRGQNVTFRCDPISEHNRLYWYRQTLGQGPEFLTYFQNEAQLEKSRLLSDRFSAERPKGSFSTLEIQRTEQGDSAMYLCASTSGGIQETQYFGPGTRLLVL.

This clonotype was counted ten times or more. The chain recombines TRBV20-1 with TRBJ1-2; D is ambiguous. V was shortened by 0 bases and J by 6 bases, with 14 bases between the two germline ends. The germline gives CDR1 DFQATT, CDR2 SNEGSKA (reference sequence). The CDR3 consists of 14 residues. CDR3 loop: CSARDRRQSHGYTF. As DNA, the CDR3 is TGCAGTGCTAGAGACAGGCGGCAGTCTCATGGCTACACCTTC.

This clonotype has a count of ten or more. Relative to the germline gene, one junction end is altered; a read error may explain this. The chain uses TRBV12-3 or TRBV12-4 and TRBJ1-1; perhaps TRBD1 as D (6 bases). This CDR3 region has 11 residues. CDR3 nucleotide sequence: TGTGCCAGCAGGGATACACAGGGCATGATCTTT. Amino acid sequence: CASRDTQGMIF.

This clonotype was picked up a small number of times. The rearrangement links TRBV19 to TRBJ2-1, with 8 bases that match TRBD2. V was clipped by 7 bases and J by 6 bases; unmatched bases: 11. The CDR3 is 15 residues long. The germline V gene has CDR1 LNHDA and CDR2 SQIVND (reference sequence). Written as DNA, the CDR3 is TGTGCCAGTATGACCTTGGGAGCGGGAGTCAATGAGCAGTTCTTC. Protein: CASMTLGAGVNEQFF.